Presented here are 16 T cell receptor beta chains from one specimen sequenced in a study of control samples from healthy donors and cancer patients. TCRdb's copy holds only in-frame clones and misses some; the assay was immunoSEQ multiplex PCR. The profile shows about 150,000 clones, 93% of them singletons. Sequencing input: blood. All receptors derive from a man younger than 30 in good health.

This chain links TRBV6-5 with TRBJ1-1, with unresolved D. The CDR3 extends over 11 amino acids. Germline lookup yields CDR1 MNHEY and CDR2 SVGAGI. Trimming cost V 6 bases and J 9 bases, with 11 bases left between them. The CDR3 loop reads CASRDGRQAFF. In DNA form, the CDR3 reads TGTGCCAGCAGGGACGGCCGCCAAGCTTTCTTT.

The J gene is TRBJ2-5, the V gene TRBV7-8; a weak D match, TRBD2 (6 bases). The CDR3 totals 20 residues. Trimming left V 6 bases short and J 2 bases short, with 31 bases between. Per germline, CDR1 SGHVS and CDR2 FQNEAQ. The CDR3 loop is CASRILWPGLSHGNQETQYF. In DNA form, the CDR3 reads TGTGCCAGCAGGATCCTTTGGCCAGGACTATCACACGGGAATCAAGAGACCCAGTACTTC.

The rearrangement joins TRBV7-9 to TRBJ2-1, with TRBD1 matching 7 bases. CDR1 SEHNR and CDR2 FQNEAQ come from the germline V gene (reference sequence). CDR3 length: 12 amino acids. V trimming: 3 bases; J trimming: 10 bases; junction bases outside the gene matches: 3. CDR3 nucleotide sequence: TGTGCCAGCAGCTTGAGGGGGCACGAGCAGTTCTTC. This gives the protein CASSLRGHEQFF.

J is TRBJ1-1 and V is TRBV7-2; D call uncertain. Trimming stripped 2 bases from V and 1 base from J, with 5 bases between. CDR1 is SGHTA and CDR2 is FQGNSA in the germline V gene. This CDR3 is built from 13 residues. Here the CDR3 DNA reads TGTGCCAGCAGCTTAAATGAGAACACTGAAGCTTTCTTT. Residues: CASSLNENTEAFF.

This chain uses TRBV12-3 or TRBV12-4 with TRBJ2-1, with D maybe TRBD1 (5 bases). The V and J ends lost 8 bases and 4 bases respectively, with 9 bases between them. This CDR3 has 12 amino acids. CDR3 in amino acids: CASGRGYNEQFF. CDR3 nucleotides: TGTGCCAGCGGAAGGGGTTACAATGAGCAGTTCTTC.

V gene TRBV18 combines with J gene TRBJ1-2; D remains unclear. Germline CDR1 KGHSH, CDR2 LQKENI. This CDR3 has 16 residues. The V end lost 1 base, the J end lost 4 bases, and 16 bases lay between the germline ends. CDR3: CASSPRQVERLYGYTF. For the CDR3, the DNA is TGTGCCAGCTCACCACGTCAGGTAGAGAGACTCTATGGCTACACCTTC. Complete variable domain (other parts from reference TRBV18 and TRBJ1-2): NAGVMQNPRHLVRRRGQEARLRCSPMKGHSHVYWYRQLPEEGLKFMVYLQKENIIDESGMPKERFSAEFPKEGPSILRIQQVVRGDSAAYFCASSPRQVERLYGYTFGSGTRLTVV.

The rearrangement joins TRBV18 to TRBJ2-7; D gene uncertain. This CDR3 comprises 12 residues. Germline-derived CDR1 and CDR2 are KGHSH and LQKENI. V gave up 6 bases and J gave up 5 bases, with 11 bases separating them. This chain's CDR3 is CASSRTLDEQYF. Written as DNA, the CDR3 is TGTGCCAGCTCGCGGACGCTGGACGAGCAGTACTTC.

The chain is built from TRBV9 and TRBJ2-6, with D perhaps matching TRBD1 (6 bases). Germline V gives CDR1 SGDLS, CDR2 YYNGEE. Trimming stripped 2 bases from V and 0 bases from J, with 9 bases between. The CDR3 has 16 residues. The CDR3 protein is CASSVEQGSGANVLTF. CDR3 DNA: TGTGCCAGCAGCGTCGAACAGGGCTCTGGGGCCAACGTCCTGACTTTC. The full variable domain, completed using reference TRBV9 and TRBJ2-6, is DSGVTQTPKHLITATGQRVTLRCSPRSGDLSVYWYQQSLDQGLQFLIQYYNGEERAKGNILERFSAQQFPDLHSELNLSSLELGDSALYFCASSVEQGSGANVLTFGAGSRLTVL.

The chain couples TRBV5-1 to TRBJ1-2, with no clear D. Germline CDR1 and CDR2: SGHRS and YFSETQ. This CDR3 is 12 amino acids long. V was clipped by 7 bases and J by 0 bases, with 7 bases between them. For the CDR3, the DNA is TGCGCCAGCCGCGGGACTAACTATGGCTACACCTTC. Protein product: CASRGTNYGYTF.

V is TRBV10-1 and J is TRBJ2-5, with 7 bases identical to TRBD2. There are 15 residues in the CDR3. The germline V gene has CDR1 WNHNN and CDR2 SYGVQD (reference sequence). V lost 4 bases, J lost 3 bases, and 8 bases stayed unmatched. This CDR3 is CASSGGGSGEETQYF. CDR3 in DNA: TGCGCCAGCAGTGGGGGGGGGAGCGGTGAAGAGACCCAGTACTTC.

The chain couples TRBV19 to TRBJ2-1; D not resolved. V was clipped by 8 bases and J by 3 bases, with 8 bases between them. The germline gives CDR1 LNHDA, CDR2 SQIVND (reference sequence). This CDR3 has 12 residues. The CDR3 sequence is CASANSYNEQFF. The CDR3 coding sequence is TGTGCCAGTGCCAACAGCTACAATGAGCAGTTCTTC.

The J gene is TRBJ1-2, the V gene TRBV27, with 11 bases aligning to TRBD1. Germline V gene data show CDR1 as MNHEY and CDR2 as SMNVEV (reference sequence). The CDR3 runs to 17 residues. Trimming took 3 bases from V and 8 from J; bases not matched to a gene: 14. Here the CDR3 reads CASSFRTPGQGEQGYTF. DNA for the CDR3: TGTGCCAGCAGTTTCAGAACCCCGGGACAGGGGGAACAAGGCTACACCTTC.

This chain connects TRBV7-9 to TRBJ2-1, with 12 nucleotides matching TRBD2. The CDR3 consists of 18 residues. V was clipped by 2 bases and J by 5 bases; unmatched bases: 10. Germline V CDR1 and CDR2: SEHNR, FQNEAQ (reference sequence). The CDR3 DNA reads TGTGCCAGCAGCTTACCCGGACTAGCGGGACCGATTAACAATGAGCAGTTCTTC. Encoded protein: CASSLPGLAGPINNEQFF.

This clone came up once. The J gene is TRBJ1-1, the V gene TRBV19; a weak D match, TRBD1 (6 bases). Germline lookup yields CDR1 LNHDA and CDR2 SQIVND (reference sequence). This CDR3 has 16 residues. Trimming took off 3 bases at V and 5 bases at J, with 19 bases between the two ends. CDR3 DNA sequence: TGTGCCAGTAGTATGTCGGCAGGGGAGGGTGGTACTGAAGCTTTCTTT. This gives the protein CASSMSAGEGGTEAFF. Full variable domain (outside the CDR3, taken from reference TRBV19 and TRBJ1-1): DGGITQSPKYLFRKEGQNVTLSCEQNLNHDAMYWYRQDPGQGLRLIYYSQIVNDFQKGDIAEGYSVSREKKESFPLTVTSAQKNPTAFYLCASSMSAGEGGTEAFFGQGTRLTVV.

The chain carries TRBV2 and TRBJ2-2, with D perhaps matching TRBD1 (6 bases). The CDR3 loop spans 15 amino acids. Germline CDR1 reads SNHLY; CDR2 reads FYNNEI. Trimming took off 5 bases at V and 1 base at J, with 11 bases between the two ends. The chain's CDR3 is CASSPPTGNTGELFF. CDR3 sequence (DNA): TGTGCCAGCAGTCCCCCGACAGGGAACACCGGGGAGCTGTTTTTT.

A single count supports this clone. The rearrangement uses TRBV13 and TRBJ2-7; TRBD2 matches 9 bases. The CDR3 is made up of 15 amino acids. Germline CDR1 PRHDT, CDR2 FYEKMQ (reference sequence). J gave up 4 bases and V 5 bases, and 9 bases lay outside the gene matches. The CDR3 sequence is CASSPLSGRRYEQYF. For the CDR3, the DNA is TGTGCCAGCAGCCCCCTCAGCGGGAGGAGGTACGAGCAGTACTTC.